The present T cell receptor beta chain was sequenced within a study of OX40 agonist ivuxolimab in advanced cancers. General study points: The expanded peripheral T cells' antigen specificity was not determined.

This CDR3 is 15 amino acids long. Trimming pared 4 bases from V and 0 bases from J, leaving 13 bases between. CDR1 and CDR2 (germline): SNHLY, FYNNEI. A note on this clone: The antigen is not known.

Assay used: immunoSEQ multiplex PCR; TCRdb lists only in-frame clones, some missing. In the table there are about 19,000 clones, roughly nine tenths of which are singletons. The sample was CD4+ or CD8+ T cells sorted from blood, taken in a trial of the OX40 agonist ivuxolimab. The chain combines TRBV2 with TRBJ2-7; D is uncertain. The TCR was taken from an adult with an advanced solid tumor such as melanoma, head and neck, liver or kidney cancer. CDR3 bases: TGTGCCAGCAGTGGTAGGCTTATCAGCTCCTACGAGCAGTACTTC. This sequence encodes CASSGRLISSYEQYF.